The 16 T cell receptor beta chains given below trace back to one sample, sequenced in a study of blood T cells in healthy people across ages. Next came a second PCR, run for about 6 to 12 cycles, which used a sample-barcoded 5' primer along with a J-beta primer mix. Via MiXCR, TCRdb re-called the 5' RACE reads, giving one row per CDR3 protein. The sample shows over 450,000 distinct CDR3 sequences, under 30% of them seen only once. These sequences were also reported in another study, on T cells of mothers and their children.

Specimen: blood. The receptors derive from a boy aged 5-17 years in good health.

This clonotype was found many times. This sequence joins TRBV27 and TRBJ2-3; TRBD1 or TRBD2 may be the D gene (7 bases each). In germline, CDR1 is MNHEY, CDR2 SMNVEV (reference sequence). The V gene lost 7 bases and the J gene lost 3 bases, with 26 bases spanning the gap. The CDR3 is 18 residues long. CDR3 nucleotide sequence: TGTGCCAGCACCACATGGCAGGGGGAGGGGGCCCAGACAGATACGCAGTATTTT. Translated: CASTTWQGEGAQTDTQYF.

This chain uses TRBV20-1 with TRBJ2-2, with TRBD1 matching over 8 bases. The CDR3 sequence is 16 residues long. Trimming cost V 5 bases and J 2 bases; bases outside gene matches: 10. In germline, CDR1 is DFQATT, CDR2 SNEGSKA (reference sequence). CDR3 nucleotide sequence: TGCAGTGCTCCCGGGACAGGACCCATAAACACCGGGGAGCTGTTTTTT. Translating gives CSAPGTGPINTGELFF.

This clonotype has more than one count but fewer than ten. J is TRBJ2-7 and V is TRBV20-1; TRBD2 agrees at 9 bases. Per germline, CDR1 DFQATT and CDR2 SNEGSKA (reference sequence). The CDR3 covers 14 residues. The trim removed 7 bases at V and 0 bases at J, leaving 7 bases unmatched. In DNA form, the CDR3 reads TGCAGTGTCAAAACAGCGGGAGGCTCCTACGAGCAGTACTTC. Amino acid sequence: CSVKTAGGSYEQYF.

V is TRBV5-1 and J is TRBJ1-2; tentative D call: TRBD1 (5 bases). This CDR3 has 11 residues. Per germline, CDR1 SGHRS and CDR2 YFSETQ. V shed 4 bases and J shed 5 bases, with 6 bases lying between them. CDR3 nucleotides: TGCGCCAGCAGCGGACAATATGGCTACACCTTC. As protein: CASSGQYGYTF.

The chain links TRBV28 to TRBJ2-2; no firm D call. The germline CDR1 and CDR2 sequences are MDHEN and SYDVKM. Trimming left V 3 bases short and J 5 bases short, with 7 bases between. The CDR3 covers 13 residues. Here the CDR3 reads CASSFRSTGELFF. The CDR3 DNA follows: TGTGCCAGCAGTTTTAGGTCTACCGGGGAGCTGTTTTTT.

This rearrangement joins TRBV6-5 to TRBJ2-3; possibly TRBD1 or TRBD2 for D (6 bases each). The V end lost 6 bases, the J end lost 9 bases, and 19 bases lay between the germline ends. Germline V gene data show CDR1 as MNHEY and CDR2 as SVGAGI. This CDR3 has 14 residues. CDR3 sequence reads: CASSTTFRGETQYF. For the CDR3, the DNA is TGTGCCAGCAGCACAACCTTTAGGGGGGAGACGCAGTATTTT.

This chain connects TRBV4-3 to TRBJ2-1, with 11 nucleotides matching TRBD2. The CDR3 spans 17 residues. V was clipped by 1 base and J by 3 bases; unmatched bases: 5. Germline lookup yields CDR1 LGHNA and CDR2 YSLEER. The CDR3 region has the DNA TGCGCCAGCAGCCAAGCTTTAGCGGGGGGGATCTACAATGAGCAGTTCTTC. Amino acids: CASSQALAGGIYNEQFF.

Concerning this clonotype: Relative to the germline gene, one junction end is altered; a read error may explain this. V is TRBV2 and J is TRBJ2-3, with D possibly matching TRBD1 (6 bases). There are 12 residues in the CDR3. Germline assignment: CDR1 SNHLY and CDR2 FYNNEI. The CDR3 DNA reads TGTGCCAGCAGTGGAGGACAGTTCGATCCCGTTTTT. The encoded protein is CASSGGQFDPVF.

The chain links TRBV28 to TRBJ1-2; D is perhaps TRBD1 (6 bases). V lost 7 bases, J lost 8 bases, and 14 bases lay in between. The CDR3 is 12 residues long. Germline V gives CDR1 MDHEN, CDR2 SYDVKM. CDR3 coding DNA: TGTGCCAGCAAGCAGGGGATGGGAGGCTACACCTTC. It encodes CASKQGMGGYTF.

The chain recombines TRBV7-3 with TRBJ2-3; TRBD1 might be the D (6 bases). Trimming left V 5 bases short and J 0 bases short, with 12 bases between. The CDR3 length is 15 residues. CDR1 is SGHTA and CDR2 is FQGTGA in the germline V gene. The CDR3 sequence is CASSLNRESTDTQYF. DNA of the CDR3: TGTGCCAGCAGCCTGAACAGGGAGAGCACAGATACGCAGTATTTT.

This clonotype was picked up a small number of times. The rearrangement links TRBV7-8 to TRBJ2-3; D unresolved. V lost 5 bases and J 1 base, leaving 16 bases between the germline ends. Germline loops: CDR1 SGHVS, CDR2 FQNEAQ. CDR3 length: 16 amino acids. The CDR3 DNA follows: TGTGCCAGCAGCCCACGGGTGGGTCTGGGCACAGATACGCAGTATTTT. The encoded protein is CASSPRVGLGTDTQYF.

This clonotype appeared a few times. The chain combines TRBV3-1 with TRBJ2-3; 12 bases align to TRBD2. The CDR3 covers 20 residues. CDR1 and CDR2 from the germline V gene are LGHDT and YNNKEL (reference sequence). Trimming removed 2 bases from V and 0 bases from J; junction bases left unmatched: 12. The CDR3 nucleotides are TGTGCCAGCAGCCAACGGCATCGACTAGCGGGGGCCCCTAGCACAGATACGCAGTATTTT. It specifies CASSQRHRLAGAPSTDTQYF.

The table lists this clonotype with a few counts. This rearrangement joins TRBV5-1 to TRBJ1-6; D remains ambiguous. This CDR3 is 14 amino acids long. Deletions cut 0 bases from V and 11 bases from J, with 12 bases between. The germline gives CDR1 SGHRS, CDR2 YFSETQ. The CDR3 bases are TGCGCCAGCAGCTTGGAGGCCCCGCCGACACCCCTCCACTTT. It is translated as CASSLEAPPTPLHF.

This clonotype has more than one count but fewer than ten. V usage is TRBV18 and J usage is TRBJ2-1; D remains unclear. CDR1 is KGHSH, CDR2 LQKENI, per germline. The CDR3 is made up of 16 amino acids. V was clipped by 4 bases and J by 1 base, with 14 bases between them. CDR3 coding DNA: TGTGCCAGCTCACTACGACCTCCCGGATCCTACAATGAGCAGTTCTTC. This codes for CASSLRPPGSYNEQFF.

The chain joins TRBV29-1 to TRBJ2-5, with a tentative D call TRBD1 (5 bases). Germline assignment: CDR1 SQVTM and CDR2 ANQGSEA. The ends were cut back, 5 bases at V and 3 bases at J, with 10 bases in the middle. The CDR3 length is 12 residues. The DNA of the CDR3 is TGCAGCGTTCGACAGAACGAAGAGACCCAGTACTTC. This translates into CSVRQNEETQYF.

In this sample, this clonotype turned up a few times. V is TRBV25-1 and J is TRBJ2-5, with 10 nucleotides matching TRBD2. The CDR3 contains 13 residues. The J segment lost 4 bases and the V segment lost 5 bases, leaving 1 base of the junction unmatched. From germline, CDR1 is MGHDK and CDR2 SYGVNS. The CDR3 spells CASSSSGGETQYF. The CDR3 DNA follows: TGTGCCAGCAGTTCTAGCGGGGGAGAGACCCAGTACTTC.